This TCR beta chain originates from a study of blood T cell repertoires in COVID-19. Study in general: Collection of acute and convalescent COVID-19 samples took place in the United States, Italy and Spain. The analysed material was cDNA or gDNA that came from T cells, B-cell-depleted T cells, or PBMCs.

In the authors' workflow: Quantification of nucleated cells was approximated via reference gene primer amplification. TCRdb keeps only in-frame clones here, not all; method: immunoSEQ multiplex PCR. V, J and clone size reflect that table, while D and trimming were determined from the DNA. The table records around 280,000 clones, 70% to 90% of them present only once. The junction had 3 bases not matched to a gene; V was cut back by 1 base and J by 8 bases. This CDR3 has 13 residues. Germline-derived CDR1 and CDR2 are SGHAT and FQNNGV. This chain joins TRBV11-2 and TRBJ1-2, with 8 nucleotides matching TRBD1. Sequencing input: peripheral blood. The clonotype comes from a woman in her forties or fifties with active or convalescent COVID-19. The CDR3: CASSLGQGSGYTF. The CDR3 DNA sequence: TGTGCCAGCAGCTTAGGACAGGGGAGCGGCTACACCTTC.